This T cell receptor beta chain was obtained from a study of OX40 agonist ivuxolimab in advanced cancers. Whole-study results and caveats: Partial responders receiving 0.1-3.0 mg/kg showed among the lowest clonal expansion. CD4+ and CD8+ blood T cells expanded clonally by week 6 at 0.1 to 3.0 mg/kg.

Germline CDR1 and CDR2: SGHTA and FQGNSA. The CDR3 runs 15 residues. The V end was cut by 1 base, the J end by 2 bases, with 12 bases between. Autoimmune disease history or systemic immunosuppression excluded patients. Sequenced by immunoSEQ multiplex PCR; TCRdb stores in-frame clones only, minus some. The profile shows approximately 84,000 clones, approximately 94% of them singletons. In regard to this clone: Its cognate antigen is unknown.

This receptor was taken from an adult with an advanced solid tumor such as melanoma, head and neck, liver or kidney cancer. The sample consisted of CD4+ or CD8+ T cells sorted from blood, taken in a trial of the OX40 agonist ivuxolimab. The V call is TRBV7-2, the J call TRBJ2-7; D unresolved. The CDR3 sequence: CASSLGAAETYEQYF. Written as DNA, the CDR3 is TGTGCCAGCAGCTTAGGGGCAGCAGAGACCTACGAGCAGTACTTC.